This is a list of T cell receptor beta chains from one sample in a study of T cell responses to AZD1222 COVID-19 vaccine. Assay: immunoSEQ multiplex PCR; the TCRdb copy retains only in-frame clones and omits some. The table lists 150,000 to 200,000 clones, almost 90% of them singletons. Sequenced here: peripheral blood, sampled on day 0 of AZD1222 vaccination. These receptors were collected from an adult in good health. Each CDR3 is given with its conserved first and last residue. The order of the fields is V gene, J gene, D gene, clone size, CDR3 DNA, CDR3 protein. A D gene is named only where the DNA matches it firmly. Expanded clones get a size class; other rows say once, few or many, or leave the size out.

TRBV28,TRBJ1-1,-,-,TGTGCCAGCAGTTTAAAGGAGACTGAAGCTTTCTTT,CASSLKETEAFF
TRBV7-9,TRBJ2-7,-,-,TGTGCCAGCAGCGCCCCGGCCGACAGGTACTACGAGCAGTACTTC,CASSAPADRYYEQYF
TRBV3-1/TRBV3-2,TRBJ2-3,TRBD2,-,TGTGCCAGCAGGGGGCTAGCGGGGGGGCCGACAGATACGCAGTATTTT,CASRGLAGGPTDTQYF
TRBV5-4,TRBJ2-7,TRBD2,-,TGTGCCAGCAGCTACCCCCAGCGGGGATCCTACGAGCAGTACTTC,CASSYPQRGSYEQYF
TRBV3-1/TRBV3-2,TRBJ2-6,-,-,TGTGCCAGCAGCCAGCCTGGGGCCAACGTCCTGACTTTC,CASSQPGANVLTF
TRBV4-2,TRBJ1-1,TRBD1,-,TGTGCCAGCAGCCGTTCCGGGACAGGGGACATGAACACTGAAGCTTTCTTT,CASSRSGTGDMNTEAFF
TRBV5-1,TRBJ1-3,TRBD1,-,TGCGCCAGCAGCCTACAAGGGACAGTCTCTGGAAACACCATATATTTT,CASSLQGTVSGNTIYF
TRBV11-3,TRBJ2-7,-,once,TGTGCCAGCAGCTTTGGCAAATGGGGCGAGCAGTACTTC,CASSFGKWGEQYF
TRBV7-9,TRBJ2-7,TRBD2,-,TGTGCCAGCACCCATGGGGGGGGTTCCCACGAGCAGTACTTC,CASTHGGGSHEQYF
TRBV30,TRBJ1-3,-,-,TGTGCCTGGAGCCGGACTGCGGGAAACACCATATATTTT,CAWSRTAGNTIYF
TRBV7-6,TRBJ2-7,TRBD2,few,TGTGCCAGCAGCCCGAGGGGCGGGGGTACCTACGAGCAGTACTTC,CASSPRGGGTYEQYF
TRBV7-6,TRBJ1-3,-,-,TGTGCCAGCAGCTTAGCAAGAGGCAGGGGAAACACCATATATTTT,CASSLARGRGNTIYF
TRBV5-1,TRBJ1-1,-,-,TGCGCCAGCAGCCTGGGCTGGGGGCGGGTAACTGAAGCTTTCTTT,CASSLGWGRVTEAFF
TRBV4-1,TRBJ1-2,-,-,TGCGCCAGCAGCCAAGGTCGTCTCAAGAAACCTAACTATGGCTACACCTTC,CASSQGRLKKPNYGYTF
TRBV7-8,TRBJ2-7,-,once,TGTGCCAGCAGCTTAGGGGGGGTTTACGAGCAGTACTTC,CASSLGGVYEQYF
TRBV5-1,TRBJ2-7,TRBD1,-,TGCGCCAGCAGCGTAAACAGGGGGGACTACGAGCAGTACTTC,CASSVNRGDYEQYF
TRBV7-3,TRBJ2-7,-,-,TGTGCCAGCAGCTTATCCGACAGTAGTGACGAGCAGTACTTC,CASSLSDSSDEQYF
TRBV12-3/TRBV12-4,TRBJ2-2,-,once,TGTGCCAGCATCCGGGGGCGCATTGGGGAGCTGTTTTTT,CASIRGRIGELFF
TRBV30,TRBJ1-4,-,-,TGTGCCTGGAGCCGACAGGCTGGGGAAAAACTGTTTTTT,CAWSRQAGEKLFF
TRBV6-5,TRBJ1-1,-,once,TGTGCCAGCAGTCCTTCCAGAGGGTCCACTGAAGCTTTCTTT,CASSPSRGSTEAFF
TRBV27,TRBJ2-7,-,-,TGTGCCAGCAGTTTATCGATATCCGGCCTTACCTACGAGCAGTACTTC,CASSLSISGLTYEQYF
TRBV7-3,TRBJ2-1,TRBD2,-,TGTGCCAGCAGCTTCCGAGCGGGGGGCTCCTACAATGAGCAGTTCTTC,CASSFRAGGSYNEQFF
TRBV9,TRBJ2-5,-,-,TGTGCCAGCAGCCTCCGGGGGAACCAAGAGACCCAGTACTTC,CASSLRGNQETQYF
TRBV9,TRBJ2-7,-,-,TGTGCCAGCAGCGTAGAAGGGGCCAACTACGAGCAGTACTTC,CASSVEGANYEQYF
TRBV5-1,TRBJ1-4,-,-,TGCGCCAGCAGCCCCGGGACAACCGCAACTAATGAAAAACTGTTTTTT,CASSPGTTATNEKLFF
TRBV6-5,TRBJ2-5,-,-,TGTGCCAGCAGCGACGGACGTAGGAAATCAGAGACCCAGTACTTC,CASSDGRRKSETQYF
TRBV11-2,TRBJ1-3,-,-,TGTGCCAGCAGCGGACTCCGCGGCTCTGGAAACACCATATATTTT,CASSGLRGSGNTIYF
TRBV6-2/TRBV6-3,TRBJ2-6,-,-,TGTGCCAGCCGTTCGCGGCTCTCCTTCTCTGGGGCCAACGTCCTGACTTTC,CASRSRLSFSGANVLTF
TRBV10-3,TRBJ2-5,-,-,TGTGCCATCAGCGGACAGGGAGGGAAAGAGACCCAGTACTTC,CAISGQGGKETQYF
TRBV18,TRBJ2-1,TRBD1,-,TGTGCCAGCTCACCCCGGTGGACAGGGTCGGATGAGCAGTTCTTC,CASSPRWTGSDEQFF
TRBV5-4,TRBJ2-7,-,-,TGTGCCAGCAGCTTGTATCCGTACGAGCAGTACTTC,CASSLYPYEQYF
TRBV7-2,TRBJ2-7,-,-,TGTGCCAGCAGCTTGGGGATCGGGACGCGCCCCGAGCAGTACTTC,CASSLGIGTRPEQYF
TRBV7-6,TRBJ1-4,-,-,TGTGCCAGCAGCCCTGGGGGGCTGAGTTATGAAAAACTGTTTTTT,CASSPGGLSYEKLFF
TRBV11-3,TRBJ2-2,-,-,TGTGCCAGCAGCTTAGATTTGGAAGCCGGGGAGCTGTTTTTT,CASSLDLEAGELFF
TRBV7-9,TRBJ1-4,TRBD1,few,TGTGCCAGCAGCTTAGGGTCAGGGGGCCCCGAAAAACTGTTTTTT,CASSLGSGGPEKLFF
TRBV19,TRBJ1-1,-,once,TGTGCCAGTAGTATGTATCCCGGCACTGAAGCTTTCTTT,CASSMYPGTEAFF
TRBV2,TRBJ2-1,TRBD2,-,TGTGCCAGCAGTATTAGTCATACGGGGGGGGAGCAGTTCTTC,CASSISHTGGEQFF
TRBV19,TRBJ2-1,TRBD1,-,TGTGCCAGTCAGGGGGTTATGATTGAGCAGTTCTTC,CASQGVMIEQFF
TRBV6-6,TRBJ2-1,TRBD1,-,TGTGCCAGCAATGGACAGGGGCCCGATGAGCAGTTCTTC,CASNGQGPDEQFF
TRBV4-3,TRBJ2-1,-,-,TGCGCCAGCAGCCAAGGGCATGAGCAGTTCTTC,CASSQGHEQFF
TRBV25-1,TRBJ1-4,TRBD1,few,TGTGCCAGCAGTACCGGGACAGACAATGAAAAACTGTTTTTT,CASSTGTDNEKLFF
TRBV3-1/TRBV3-2,TRBJ1-1,TRBD1,few,TGTGCCAGCAGCCTACAGGGGGCGAACACTGAAGCTTTCTTT,CASSLQGANTEAFF